The 5 T cell receptor beta chains in this list originate from one sample, sequenced in a study of cytomegalovirus exposure and HLA in healthy donors. The PCR had 60 Vbeta and 13 Jbeta primers. Here immunoSEQ multiplex PCR was the method, and the copy in TCRdb shows in-frame clones only, minus some. The data hold some 120,000 clones, with around 75% observed a single time. Input material: PBMCs. The receptors stem from a young man in good health and CMV-seronegative.

The chain carries TRBV9 and TRBJ2-7; 7 bases match TRBD2. The CDR3 extends over 15 amino acids. Trimming took 3 bases from V and 4 from J; bases not matched to a gene: 10. CDR1 and CDR2 from the germline V gene are SGDLS and YYNGEE. The CDR3 region is CASSAEIGRLYEQYF. The CDR3 DNA reads as TGTGCCAGCAGCGCAGAAATCGGGAGGTTATACGAGCAGTACTTC.

The rearrangement links TRBV27 to TRBJ2-5; TRBD1 aligns across 12 bases. Germline values: CDR1 MNHEY, CDR2 SMNVEV (reference sequence). This CDR3 comprises 15 residues. The J segment lost 4 bases and the V segment lost 6 bases, leaving 6 bases of the junction unmatched. CDR3 bases: TGTGCCAGCAGCACCCGGGACAGGGGGCGAGAGACCCAGTACTTC. It yields the protein CASSTRDRGRETQYF.

This sequence joins TRBV5-1 and TRBJ1-4, with 9 bases fitting TRBD1. The J segment lost 7 bases and the V segment lost 3 bases, leaving 4 bases of the junction unmatched. The CDR3 contains 14 residues. CDR1 SGHRS and CDR2 YFSETQ come from the germline V gene. Written as DNA, the CDR3 is TGCGCCAGCAGCTCCACAGGGGGCGTTGAAAAACTGTTTTTT. Amino acids: CASSSTGGVEKLFF.

This chain links TRBV7-8 with TRBJ1-1; D uncertain. The V gene lost 2 bases and the J gene lost 1 base, with 17 bases spanning the gap. The CDR3 runs to 17 residues. Germline CDR1 reads SGHVS; CDR2 reads FQNEAQ. CDR3 residues: CASSLFTGVDKNTEAFF. The CDR3 DNA reads as TGTGCCAGCAGCTTATTTACCGGTGTAGACAAGAACACTGAAGCTTTCTTT.

The chain links TRBV19 to TRBJ1-6, with D possibly being TRBD1 (6 bases). The length of the CDR3 is 18 residues. Per germline, CDR1 LNHDA and CDR2 SQIVND (reference sequence). Trimming removed 5 bases at V and 7 bases at J, with 24 bases between. The CDR3 spells CASSPSGTQRRVNSPLHF. The CDR3 DNA follows: TGTGCCAGTAGTCCTTCCGGGACACAAAGACGGGTAAATTCACCCCTCCACTTT.